This T cell receptor (beta chain) was recovered during a study of blood T cell repertoires in COVID-19. About the research overall: COVID-19 samples, acute and convalescent, were from the United States, Italy and Spain. Sample material is recorded as cDNA or gDNA derived from T cells, B-cell-depleted T cells, or PBMCs.

V was clipped by 5 bases and J by 0 bases, with 8 bases between them. Per germline, CDR1 MDHEN and CDR2 SYDVKM. This CDR3 has 14 residues. How the authors handled the data: Reference gene primer amplification in the assay estimated nucleated cell counts. Clones were read by immunoSEQ multiplex PCR, and TCRdb kept only the in-frame ones, dropping some. V and J calls and clone size are given by that table; D and trimming were obtained from the DNA. Of hundreds of thousands of clones in the sample, around 90% were seen once. This receptor was taken from a human donor in a cohort sampled during active COVID-19. The sequenced material came from peripheral blood. V usage is TRBV28 and J usage is TRBJ1-5; unclear D gene. The CDR3 loop is CASSDDNSNQPQHF. The CDR3 DNA reads TGTGCCAGCAGTGACGACAATAGCAATCAGCCCCAGCATTTT.